Listed below are T cell receptor beta chains from one sample, sequenced in a study of T cells in Graves' hyperthyroidism and ophthalmopathy. TCRdb analysed the multiplex PCR reads with MiXCR anew, one entry per CDR3 protein. The sample records 350,000 to 450,000 distinct CDR3 sequences, around an eighth being singletons. Sample: blood. The source is a man aged 50-59 years with Graves' ophthalmopathy. CDR3s include the opening cysteine and the closing phenylalanine or tryptophan. Each record gives: D gene, J gene, V gene, CDR3 length, clone size, CDR3 protein, CDR3 DNA. A D gene is named only where the DNA matches it firmly. Clone size appears in some rows only: once, few, many, or a class for an expanded clone.

d_gene: TRBD2
j_gene: TRBJ2-7
v_gene: TRBV28
len: 14
abundance: many
CDR3aa: CASSLTGGAYEQYF
CDR3nt: TGTGCCAGCAGTTTAACGGGAGGAGCCTACGAGCAGTACTTC

d_gene: TRBD2
j_gene: TRBJ2-5
v_gene: TRBV7-9
len: 16
abundance: .
CDR3aa: CASSSLFGTILETQYF
CDR3nt: TGTGCCAGCAGCTCCCTTTTTGGGACTATATTGGAGACCCAGTACTTC

d_gene: TRBD2
j_gene: TRBJ2-2
v_gene: TRBV9
len: 14
abundance: few
CDR3aa: CATKAGESTGELFF
CDR3nt: TGTGCCACTAAAGCGGGAGAGTCAACCGGGGAGCTGTTTTTT

d_gene: TRBD2
j_gene: TRBJ2-3
v_gene: TRBV20-1
len: 12
abundance: few
CDR3aa: CSAERESDTQYF
CDR3nt: TGCAGTGCGGAGCGGGAGTCCGATACGCAGTATTTT

d_gene: TRBD1
j_gene: TRBJ2-7
v_gene: TRBV7-8
len: 16
abundance: few
CDR3aa: CASSNDREGKSYEQYF
CDR3nt: TGTGCCAGCAGCAACGACAGGGAAGGGAAATCCTACGAGCAGTACTTC

d_gene: .
j_gene: TRBJ2-1
v_gene: TRBV6-1
len: 16
abundance: .
CDR3aa: CASSTSRGSSYNEQFF
CDR3nt: TGTGCCAGCAGCACGTCGAGGGGCAGCTCCTACAATGAGCAGTTCTTC

d_gene: .
j_gene: TRBJ1-3
v_gene: TRBV5-4
len: 17
abundance: few
CDR3aa: CASSLDEAGAPGNTIYF
CDR3nt: TGTGCCAGCAGCTTGGACGAGGCTGGGGCTCCTGGAAACACCATATATTTT

d_gene: .
j_gene: TRBJ2-3
v_gene: TRBV7-6
len: 14
abundance: many
CDR3aa: CASSLAGNADTQYF
CDR3nt: TGTGCCAGCAGCTTAGCGGGAAATGCAGATACGCAGTATTTT

d_gene: TRBD2
j_gene: TRBJ2-1
v_gene: TRBV6-5
len: 17
abundance: few
CDR3aa: CASSYSASGRAADEQFF
CDR3nt: TGTGCCAGCAGTTACTCGGCTAGCGGGAGGGCCGCGGATGAGCAGTTCTTC

d_gene: .
j_gene: TRBJ1-1
v_gene: TRBV7-9
len: 15
abundance: many
CDR3aa: CASSPSGGVNTEAFF
CDR3nt: TGTGCCAGCAGCCCTAGTGGGGGTGTGAACACTGAAGCTTTCTTT

d_gene: .
j_gene: TRBJ2-3
v_gene: TRBV5-4
len: 14
abundance: .
CDR3aa: CASSLATQPYTQYF
CDR3nt: TGTGCCAGCAGCTTGGCTACCCAGCCTTATACGCAGTATTTT

d_gene: TRBD2
j_gene: TRBJ2-1
v_gene: TRBV5-4
len: 12
abundance: few
CDR3aa: CASKGLAYEQFF
CDR3nt: TGTGCCAGCAAGGGACTAGCATATGAGCAGTTCTTC

d_gene: .
j_gene: TRBJ1-2
v_gene: TRBV20-1
len: 13
abundance: few
CDR3aa: CSARDYATGGYTF
CDR3nt: TGCAGTGCTAGAGATTACGCCACCGGTGGCTACACCTTC

d_gene: TRBD1
j_gene: TRBJ1-3
v_gene: TRBV30
len: 14
abundance: many
CDR3aa: CAWGTGGVRNTIYF
CDR3nt: TGTGCCTGGGGGACAGGGGGCGTGAGAAACACCATATATTTT

d_gene: TRBD1
j_gene: TRBJ1-4
v_gene: TRBV5-1
len: 15
abundance: many
CDR3aa: CASSVSTGGAEKLFF
CDR3nt: TGCGCCAGCAGCGTATCAACAGGGGGTGCGGAAAAACTGTTTTTT

d_gene: .
j_gene: TRBJ2-7
v_gene: TRBV18
len: 14
abundance: many
CDR3aa: CASSPPRPPYEQYF
CDR3nt: TGTGCCAGCTCACCACCTCGTCCACCTTACGAGCAGTACTTC

d_gene: TRBD2
j_gene: TRBJ2-3
v_gene: TRBV4-1
len: 16
abundance: .
CDR3aa: CASSQTLAGGTDTQYF
CDR3nt: TGCGCCAGCAGCCAAACACTAGCGGGGGGCACAGATACGCAGTATTTT

d_gene: .
j_gene: TRBJ2-7
v_gene: TRBV29-1
len: 12
abundance: .
CDR3aa: CSVSGGLYEQYF
CDR3nt: TGCAGCGTTTCCGGGGGCCTCTACGAGCAGTACTTC

d_gene: .
j_gene: TRBJ2-3
v_gene: TRBV11-1
len: 15
abundance: many
CDR3aa: CASSFEQITSDTQYF
CDR3nt: TGTGCCAGCAGCTTCGAACAGATTACATCAGATACGCAGTATTTT

d_gene: TRBD1
j_gene: TRBJ2-1
v_gene: TRBV29-1
len: 15
abundance: .
CDR3aa: CSVEGDRGPGNEQFF
CDR3nt: TGCAGCGTTGAAGGGGACAGGGGGCCTGGCAATGAGCAGTTCTTC

d_gene: .
j_gene: TRBJ2-3
v_gene: TRBV4-2
len: 17
abundance: many
CDR3aa: CASSQEASATLGDTQYF
CDR3nt: TGTGCCAGCAGCCAAGAGGCTAGCGCCACCCTGGGGGATACGCAGTATTTT

d_gene: TRBD1
j_gene: TRBJ2-4
v_gene: TRBV19
len: 17
abundance: .
CDR3aa: CASSRDRGVGSKNIQYF
CDR3nt: TGTGCCAGTAGTCGGGACAGGGGCGTCGGGTCCAAAAACATTCAGTACTTC

d_gene: TRBD2
j_gene: TRBJ2-5
v_gene: TRBV7-8
len: 15
abundance: .
CDR3aa: CASGSLAGGKETQYF
CDR3nt: TGTGCCAGCGGCTCTCTCGCGGGAGGGAAAGAGACCCAGTACTTC

d_gene: TRBD1
j_gene: TRBJ1-1
v_gene: TRBV4-1
len: 15
abundance: many
CDR3aa: CASSQRQGMNTEAFF
CDR3nt: TGCGCCAGCAGCCAACGACAGGGGATGAACACTGAAGCTTTCTTT

d_gene: .
j_gene: TRBJ2-7
v_gene: TRBV20-1
len: 15
abundance: many
CDR3aa: CSARTPARSTYEQYF
CDR3nt: TGCAGTGCTAGAACCCCGGCCCGGTCGACCTACGAGCAGTACTTC

d_gene: TRBD2
j_gene: TRBJ2-1
v_gene: TRBV12-3/TRBV12-4
len: 14
abundance: many
CDR3aa: CASSGLADYNEQFF
CDR3nt: TGTGCCAGCAGCGGACTAGCGGACTACAATGAGCAGTTCTTC

d_gene: .
j_gene: TRBJ2-1
v_gene: TRBV15
len: 18
abundance: many
CDR3aa: CATSRDRVRTEGGNEQFF
CDR3nt: TGTGCCACCAGCAGAGATCGCGTTCGGACCGAGGGTGGGAATGAGCAGTTCTTC

d_gene: TRBD2
j_gene: TRBJ2-7
v_gene: TRBV20-1
len: 15
abundance: few
CDR3aa: CSARSPSGTSYEQYF
CDR3nt: TGCAGTGCTAGATCTCCAAGCGGGACCTCCTACGAGCAGTACTTC

d_gene: .
j_gene: TRBJ2-1
v_gene: TRBV7-3
len: 16
abundance: many
CDR3aa: CASSLLNSRGTGEQFF
CDR3nt: TGTGCCAGCAGCTTACTGAATTCCAGAGGGACGGGTGAGCAGTTCTTC

d_gene: .
j_gene: TRBJ1-3
v_gene: TRBV5-1
len: 16
abundance: .
CDR3aa: CASSATTGASGNTIYF
CDR3nt: TGTGCCAGCAGCGCGACGACGGGAGCTTCTGGAAACACCATATATTTT